One sample yielded the 10 T cell receptor beta chains listed below, sequenced in a study of CD8 T cells in ankylosing spondylitis (TCRdb year 2017). The receptor library was made with 5' RACE. Sequencing was performed on an Illumina HiSeq 2500. TCRdb cleaned the public reads at Q25 with fastp, built clones with MiXCR and kept in-frame beta chains. Every entry covers one CDR3 protein and lists the most common genes and DNA from its rows. This sample comprises more than 250,000 distinct CDR3 sequences, more than 9% of them detected only once. The top ten clones comprise 8% to 9.5% of the sample. The sequenced material came from blood, either unsorted or a sorted T cell fraction (not recorded which). The receptors originated from a female donor with ankylosing spondylitis or in good health (not recorded which).

This clonotype appeared a few times. The chain employs TRBV10-3 and TRBJ2-7; a weak D match, TRBD1 (6 bases). Germline CDR1 ENHRY, CDR2 SYGVKD. V lost 5 bases to trimming and J lost 0 bases, with 11 bases between them. The CDR3 loop spans 14 amino acids. The CDR3 region is CAISLRDNSYEQYF. The CDR3 region has the DNA TGTGCCATCAGTCTTCGGGACAACTCCTACGAGCAGTACTTC.

This clonotype appeared many times. The chain recombines TRBV19 with TRBJ2-5, with TRBD1 as a possible D gene (6 bases). This CDR3 comprises 18 residues. Germline-derived CDR1 and CDR2 are LNHDA and SQIVND (reference sequence). V dropped 0 bases and J dropped 1 base, with 18 bases sitting between them. The CDR3: CASSIDLLSGTSQETQYF. Written as DNA, the CDR3 is TGTGCCAGTAGTATAGACCTCCTTTCTGGGACATCCCAAGAGACCCAGTACTTC.

This clonotype was counted a few times. V is TRBV5-6 and J is TRBJ2-7; 7 bases map to TRBD1. CDR3 length equals 15 residues. The V segment lost 2 bases and the J segment 3 bases; nucleotides outside the gene matches: 8. Per the germline V gene, CDR1 is SGHDT and CDR2 is YYEEEE. CDR3 sequence: CASSLYRDSYYEQYF. The CDR3 DNA sequence: TGTGCCAGCAGCTTATACAGGGACAGTTACTACGAGCAGTACTTC. The full variable domain, completed using reference TRBV5-6 and TRBJ2-7, is DAGVTQSPTHLIKTRGQQVTLRCSPKSGHDTVSWYQQALGQGPQFIFQYYEEEERQRGNFPDRFSGHQFPNYSSELNVNALLLGDSALYLCASSLYRDSYYEQYFGPGTRLTVT.

This clonotype came up many times. CDR3 nucleotides: TGCAGTGCTAGAGACAGCTCCTACGAGCAGTACTTC. It encodes CSARDSSYEQYF. V is TRBV20-1 and J is TRBJ2-7; D is unclear. The CDR3 length is 12 residues. The germline V gene has CDR1 DFQATT and CDR2 SNEGSKA (reference sequence). The V end was cut by 0 bases, the J end by 0 bases, with 3 bases between.

About this clonotype itself: This may be a read error, as it is one base from a much larger clone. The genes are TRBV5-1 and TRBJ1-4; TRBD1 aligns across 11 bases. The germline gives CDR1 SGHRS, CDR2 YFSETQ. The CDR3 has 16 residues. The CDR3 sequence is CTSSSGQGAANEKLFF. In nucleotides, the CDR3 is TGCACCAGCAGCTCAGGACAGGGGGCTGCTAATGAAAAACTGTTTTTT.

In its sample, this clonotype was seen a few times. The gene calls are TRBV28 and TRBJ1-5; TRBD1 matches 7 bases. CDR1 is MDHEN, CDR2 SYDVKM, per germline. The CDR3 is made up of 13 amino acids. V gave up 5 bases and J gave up 9 bases; unmatched junction bases: 7. The CDR3 nucleotides read TGTGCCAGCAGTATACCACAGGGGAGGCCCCAGCATTTT. It codes for CASSIPQGRPQHF. Full variable domain (missing parts from reference TRBV28 and TRBJ1-5): DVKVTQSSRYLVKRTGEKVFLECVQDMDHENMFWYRQDPGLGLRLIYFSYDVKMKEKGDIPEGYSVSREKKERFSLILESASTNQTSMYLCASSIPQGRPQHFGDGTRLSIL.

This clonotype was observed at least ten times. The gene calls are TRBV5-1 and TRBJ1-1, with 8 positions matching TRBD1. J was trimmed by 5 bases and V by 4 bases; bases with no gene match: 7. The CDR3 contains 14 residues. Germline loops: CDR1 SGHRS, CDR2 YFSETQ. The chain's CDR3 is CASSIDRGGTEAFF. As DNA, the CDR3 is TGCGCCAGCAGCATAGACAGGGGTGGAACTGAAGCTTTCTTT.

This clonotype came up many times. The chain has TRBV20-1 and TRBJ2-1; 12 nucleotides align to TRBD2. Trimming took 2 bases from V and 6 from J; bases not matched to a gene: 5. This CDR3 region has 15 residues. Germline V lookup: CDR1 DFQATT, CDR2 SNEGSKA (reference sequence). CDR3 bases: TGCAGTGCTAGACTAGCGGGAGGGAGAGGCAATGAGCAGTTCTTC. Protein product: CSARLAGGRGNEQFF.

This chain links TRBV30 with TRBJ1-2; D remains unclear. The germline V gene has CDR1 GTSNPN and CDR2 SVGIG (reference sequence). The germline V and J ends were trimmed by 4 bases and 7 bases, with 13 bases remaining between them. This CDR3 comprises 12 residues. CDR3 sequence reads: CAWTVESRGYTF. The CDR3 DNA is TGTGCCTGGACAGTGGAAAGTCGTGGCTACACCTTC.

The J gene is TRBJ1-2, the V gene TRBV19; D may be TRBD1 (6 bases). This CDR3 contains 13 residues. Per the germline V gene, CDR1 is LNHDA and CDR2 is SQIVND (reference sequence). Trimming cost V 3 bases and J 2 bases, with 7 bases left between them. The CDR3 sequence: CASSIDRNYGYTF. CDR3 nucleotide sequence: TGTGCCAGTAGTATCGACAGGAACTATGGCTACACCTTC.